Included here is one T cell receptor (beta chain) sequence, with context. Its antigen is as yet unknown. This sample was included in a study of T cell repertoires in cytomegalovirus infection. TCRdb reprocessed the reads with MiXCR, giving one entry per CDR3 protein. Of about 130,000 distinct CDR3 sequences in the sample, approximately 30% were seen once. This CDR3 comprises 12 residues. V was shortened by 5 bases and J by 8 bases, with 12 bases between the two germline ends. CDR1 is LNHDA and CDR2 is SQIVND in the germline V gene (reference sequence). This clonotype originated in a human donor in good health (CMV status not recorded). Some clones in this sample may be carry-over from other donors' samples. The chain is built from TRBV19 and TRBJ1-2; D unclear. The material sequenced was CD8+ T cells from cultured PBMCs, taken from culture after CMV antigen stimulation. CDR3 protein: CASSRTLWGYTF. The DNA for the CDR3 is TGTGCCAGTAGTCGGACCTTGTGGGGCTACACCTTC.